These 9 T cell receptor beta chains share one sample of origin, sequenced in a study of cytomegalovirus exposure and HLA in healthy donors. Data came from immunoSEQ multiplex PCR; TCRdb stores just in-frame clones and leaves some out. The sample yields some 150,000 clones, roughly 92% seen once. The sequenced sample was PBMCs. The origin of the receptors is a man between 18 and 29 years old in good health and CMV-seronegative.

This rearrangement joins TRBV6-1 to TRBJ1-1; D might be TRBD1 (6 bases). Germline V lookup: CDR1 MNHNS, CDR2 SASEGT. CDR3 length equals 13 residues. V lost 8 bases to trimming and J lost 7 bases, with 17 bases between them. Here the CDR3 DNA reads TGTGCCAGCCGGAGTCGGGGGGGCGTTGAAGCTTTCTTT. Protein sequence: CASRSRGGVEAFF.

The CDR3 DNA follows: TGTGCCAGCAGCCTCGGGGCTAGCGGTCCCTACGAGCAGTACGTC. Its translation: CASSLGASGPYEQYV. This rearrangement joins TRBV7-8 to TRBJ2-7, with 7 bases lining up with TRBD2. Germline V gene data show CDR1 as SGHVS and CDR2 as FQNEAQ. The CDR3 runs 15 residues. The V and J ends lost 5 bases and 2 bases, in that order; junction bases with no gene match: 9.

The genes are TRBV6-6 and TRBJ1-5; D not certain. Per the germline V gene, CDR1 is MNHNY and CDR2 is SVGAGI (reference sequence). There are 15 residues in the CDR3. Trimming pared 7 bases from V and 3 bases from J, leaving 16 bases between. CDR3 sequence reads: CASKVLSGANQPQHF. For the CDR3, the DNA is TGTGCCAGCAAGGTGTTGTCGGGAGCCAATCAGCCCCAGCATTTT.

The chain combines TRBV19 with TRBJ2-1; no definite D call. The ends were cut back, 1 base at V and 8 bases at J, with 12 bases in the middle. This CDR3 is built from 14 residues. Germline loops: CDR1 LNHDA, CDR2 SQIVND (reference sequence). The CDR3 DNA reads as TGTGCCAGTAGTATAGCGATTCAGGTTGATGAGCAGTTCTTC. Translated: CASSIAIQVDEQFF.

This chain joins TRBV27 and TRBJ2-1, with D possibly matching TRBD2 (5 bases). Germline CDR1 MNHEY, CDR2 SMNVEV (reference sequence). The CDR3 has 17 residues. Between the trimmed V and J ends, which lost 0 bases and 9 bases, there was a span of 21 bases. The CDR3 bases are TGTGCCAGCAGTTTATCGTTGGCTAGCACGGTTCAGCGTGAGCAGTTCTTC. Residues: CASSLSLASTVQREQFF.

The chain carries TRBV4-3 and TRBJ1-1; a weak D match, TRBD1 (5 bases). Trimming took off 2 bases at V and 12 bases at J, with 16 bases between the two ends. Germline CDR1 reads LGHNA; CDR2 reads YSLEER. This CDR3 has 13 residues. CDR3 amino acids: CASSQTDEEGTFF. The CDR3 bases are TGCGCCAGCAGCCAAACCGATGAGGAGGGGACTTTCTTT.

CDR3 in DNA: TGTGCCAGCAGTCCCGGACAGTCTAATCAGCCCCAGCATTTT. This translates into CASSPGQSNQPQHF. The J gene is TRBJ1-5, the V gene TRBV27; a weak D match, TRBD1 (6 bases). Trimming stripped 5 bases from V and 4 bases from J, with 12 bases between. Germline lookup yields CDR1 MNHEY and CDR2 SMNVEV (reference sequence). CDR3 length: 14 residues.

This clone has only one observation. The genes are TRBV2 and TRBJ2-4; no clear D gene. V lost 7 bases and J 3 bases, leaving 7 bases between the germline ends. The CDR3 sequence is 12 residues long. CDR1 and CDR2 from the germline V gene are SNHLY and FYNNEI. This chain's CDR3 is CASNAGKNIQYF. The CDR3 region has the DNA TGTGCCAGCAATGCAGGCAAAAACATTCAGTACTTC.

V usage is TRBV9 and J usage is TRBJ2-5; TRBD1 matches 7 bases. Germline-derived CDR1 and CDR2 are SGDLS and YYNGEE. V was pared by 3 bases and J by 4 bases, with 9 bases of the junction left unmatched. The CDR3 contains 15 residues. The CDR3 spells CASSGVAYRGETQYF. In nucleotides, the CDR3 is TGTGCCAGCAGCGGGGTAGCCTACAGGGGAGAGACCCAGTACTTC.